Each of the 16 T cell receptor beta chains below was sequenced from the same sample in a study of Ad26.COV2.S vaccination and SARS-CoV-2 variants. Treatment denoted: some 20 received Ad26.COV2.S at low or high dose, single or two shots; several received placebo; per-sample allocation not given. Day 63 after the first vaccine or placebo injection was the time point for sampling. Clones were read by immunoSEQ multiplex PCR, and TCRdb kept only the in-frame ones, dropping some. The data hold 300,000 to 400,000 clones, with about 85% observed a single time. The input for sequencing was peripheral blood, taken in a trial of Ad26.COV2.S vaccine versus placebo. The receptors come from a person aged 18-60 years who received the Ad26.COV2.S COVID-19 vaccine or a placebo.

This sequence joins TRBV13 and TRBJ1-2; D gene unclear. The V end lost 6 bases, the J end lost 3 bases, and 5 bases lay between the germline ends. CDR3 length equals 11 residues. Germline assignment: CDR1 PRHDT and CDR2 FYEKMQ (reference sequence). DNA of the CDR3: TGTGCCAGCAGTGAAGACTATGGCTACACCTTC. It is translated as CASSEDYGYTF.

The chain recombines TRBV6-5 with TRBJ2-2; D is undetermined. Deletions cut 4 bases from V and 2 bases from J, with 8 bases between. The germline V gene encodes CDR1 MNHEY and CDR2 SVGAGI. The CDR3 totals 14 residues. CDR3 in amino acids: CASSLARNTGELFF. The CDR3 DNA reads as TGTGCCAGCAGTTTAGCAAGAAACACCGGGGAGCTGTTTTTT.

The V and J genes are TRBV15 and TRBJ1-3; tentative D call: TRBD1 (5 bases). Germline CDR1 and CDR2: LNHNV and YYDKDF (reference sequence). The length of the CDR3 is 14 residues. Trimming took 8 bases from V and 2 from J, leaving 13 bases between them. The CDR3 region is CATGWGPAGNTIYF. DNA for the CDR3: TGTGCCACCGGGTGGGGCCCGGCTGGAAACACCATATATTTT.

The chain combines TRBV12-5 with TRBJ1-5, with 7 nucleotides matching TRBD1. With V trimmed by 6 bases and J by 2 bases, 4 bases remained unmatched. The CDR3 runs 14 residues. Germline CDR1 reads LGHNT; CDR2 reads FRNRAP. CDR3 amino acids: CASGRDRGNQPQHF. The CDR3 nucleotides are TGTGCTAGTGGACGAGACAGGGGCAATCAGCCCCAGCATTTT.

Here the CDR3 reads CATKSTGVAGELFF. The CDR3 coding sequence is TGTGCCACCAAATCGACAGGGGTTGCCGGGGAGCTGTTTTTT. V is TRBV24-1 and J is TRBJ2-2; TRBD1 matches at 8 bases. The germline CDR1 and CDR2 sequences are KGHDR and SFDVKD. Unmatched junction bases numbered 7, after V lost 8 bases and J lost 6 bases. The CDR3 runs to 14 residues.

The chain combines TRBV27 with TRBJ2-7, with D possibly matching TRBD2 (6 bases). V was trimmed by 1 base and J by 7 bases, leaving 11 bases between them. Germline CDR1 MNHEY, CDR2 SMNVEV (reference sequence). The CDR3 sequence is 13 residues long. The CDR3: CASSLYSGGEQYF. The CDR3 nucleotides are TGTGCCAGCAGTTTATACAGTGGAGGGGAGCAGTACTTC.

The chain employs TRBV6-5 and TRBJ1-5; D ambiguous. The CDR3 consists of 13 residues. Germline CDR1 reads MNHEY; CDR2 reads SVGAGI. V shed 7 bases and J shed 3 bases, with 10 bases lying between them. The CDR3 nucleotides are TGTGCCAGCACTCGACGGAACAATCAGCCCCAGCATTTT. The encoded protein is CASTRRNNQPQHF.

The rearrangement uses TRBV9 and TRBJ2-7, with D possibly being TRBD1 (6 bases). The CDR3 is 14 residues long. V was trimmed by 0 bases and J by 2 bases, leaving 9 bases between them. Looked up from germline, CDR1 is SGDLS and CDR2 is YYNGEE. CDR3 sequence (DNA): TGTGCCAGCAGCGTAGGGGGGACAACCTACGAGCAGTACTTC. Protein: CASSVGGTTYEQYF.

The CDR3 nucleotides read TGCGCCAGCAGCTCCGCCACTAGCGGGAGGGCCAGGGAGCAGTACTTC. Amino acid sequence: CASSSATSGRAREQYF. The V gene is TRBV5-1, the J gene TRBJ2-7, with TRBD2 matching 13 bases. This CDR3 region has 16 residues. V trimming: 3 bases; J trimming: 7 bases; junction bases outside the gene matches: 10. Germline V CDR1 and CDR2: SGHRS, YFSETQ.

The chain joins TRBV19 to TRBJ2-7; 8 bases are a match to TRBD2. Germline CDR1 and CDR2: LNHDA and SQIVND (reference sequence). This CDR3 spans 13 amino acids. With V trimmed by 0 bases and J by 6 bases, 1 base remained unmatched. The CDR3, as DNA: TGTGCCAGTAGTATAGATCGGGGGGGCGAGCAGTACTTC. This gives the protein CASSIDRGGEQYF.

This clone has a handful of counts. The CDR3 is CASSAAVQPQHF. DNA of the CDR3: TGTGCCAGCAGCGCTGCGGTGCAGCCCCAGCATTTT. The V and J genes are TRBV12-3 or TRBV12-4 and TRBJ1-5; D ambiguous. With 6 bases removed from V and 7 bases from J, the gap between germline ends came to 10 bases. The CDR3 is 12 amino acids.

This clone was seen just once. The chain employs TRBV5-4 and TRBJ1-1, with no clear D. CDR1 is SGHNT and CDR2 is YYREEE in the germline V gene (reference sequence). This CDR3 contains 13 residues. The V end lost 6 bases, the J end lost 0 bases, and 9 bases lay between the germline ends. CDR3 amino acids: CASKGDLNTEAFF. In nucleotides, the CDR3 is TGTGCCAGCAAGGGAGACCTGAACACTGAAGCTTTCTTT.

The chain is built from TRBV5-6 and TRBJ1-5, with TRBD1 matching 8 bases. Germline trimming cut 3 bases from V and 3 bases from J; bases unmatched to any gene: 5. The germline V gene encodes CDR1 SGHDT and CDR2 YYEEEE. The CDR3 has 15 amino acids. The CDR3: CASSSDREINQPQHF. The CDR3 nucleotides read TGTGCCAGCAGCTCGGACAGGGAAATCAATCAGCCCCAGCATTTT.

This clone has a handful of counts. The chain recombines TRBV10-2 with TRBJ1-3; D may be TRBD1 (5 bases). There are 13 residues in the CDR3. With 8 bases removed from V and 4 bases from J, the gap between germline ends came to 12 bases. Germline values: CDR1 WSHSY, CDR2 SAAADI. CDR3 nucleotide sequence: TGCGCCAGCGCCGGGACTACAGGAAACACCATATATTTT. Its protein product is CASAGTTGNTIYF.

This chain connects TRBV27 to TRBJ1-6; unclear D gene. From germline, CDR1 is MNHEY and CDR2 SMNVEV (reference sequence). The CDR3 covers 15 residues. V lost 2 bases to trimming and J lost 6 bases, with 11 bases between them. The CDR3 here is CASSLQAGVNSPLHF. CDR3 nucleotides: TGTGCCAGCAGTTTACAGGCCGGAGTTAATTCACCCCTCCACTTT.

The genes are TRBV4-3 and TRBJ1-6; the D is unclear. The V end was cut by 5 bases, the J end by 7 bases, with 15 bases between. The germline gives CDR1 LGHNA, CDR2 YSLEER. The length of the CDR3 is 15 residues. In DNA form, the CDR3 reads TGCGCCAGCAGCGTATCATATACTCAAAATTCACCCCTCCACTTT. Translating gives CASSVSYTQNSPLHF.